This is a list of T cell receptor beta chains from one sample in a study of PD-L1 blockade in urothelial cancer. TCRdb's table, derived via immunoSEQ multiplex PCR, lists solely in-frame clones and lacks some. The sample contains some 120,000 clones, about 89% of which appear only once. The material sequenced was PBMCs, taken around atezolizumab (anti-PD-L1) treatment. These receptors were obtained from a man aged 55 to 69 with urothelial cancer. Both conserved end residues are part of each CDR3. D genes are given only for firm matches. Size is stated for part of the rows, as once, few or many counts, or as a class when the clone is expanded.

v_gene,d_gene,abundance,j_gene,CDR3nt,CDR3aa
TRBV11-3,.,.,TRBJ2-3,TGTGCCAGCAGCCCCGGGAGAGACCCTAGCACAGATACGCAGTATTTT,CASSPGRDPSTDTQYF
TRBV2,TRBD2,.,TRBJ2-1,TGTGCCAGCAGCCCATGGGGACTAGCGGGCCCCAATGAGCAGTTCTTC,CASSPWGLAGPNEQFF
TRBV11-3,TRBD2,.,TRBJ2-7,TGTGCCAGCAGCCCCGGGGGGGGAACCTACGAGCAGTACTTC,CASSPGGGTYEQYF
TRBV6-5,TRBD1,.,TRBJ2-1,TGTGCCAGCAGGACCGGGACAGGGGACAATGAGCAGTTCTTC,CASRTGTGDNEQFF
TRBV5-5,.,.,TRBJ1-2,TGTGCCAGCAGCTTGGCCGTTCGCGGAGCCGGTGGCTACACCTTC,CASSLAVRGAGGYTF
TRBV7-9,.,.,TRBJ2-1,TGTGCCAGCAGCTTTCTCAATGAGCAGTTCTTC,CASSFLNEQFF
TRBV2,TRBD2,.,TRBJ2-5,TGTGCCAGCAGAGTAGCGGGGGCAGGGGAGACCCAGTACTTC,CASRVAGAGETQYF
TRBV11-2,.,few,TRBJ2-5,TGTGCCAGCAGCCAGGGTCCCCCGGAGGAGACCCAGTACTTC,CASSQGPPEETQYF
TRBV2,.,.,TRBJ2-3,TGTGCCAGCAGTGCAGAAGATACGCAGTATTTT,CASSAEDTQYF
TRBV27,TRBD2,.,TRBJ2-3,TGTGCCAGCAGTCCGACGAATAGACTAGCCCGGGTCACAGATACGCAGTATTTT,CASSPTNRLARVTDTQYF
TRBV9,TRBD1,.,TRBJ1-1,TGTGCCAGCAGCGTTCGGGACAGGGGGACCACTGAAGCTTTCTTT,CASSVRDRGTTEAFF
TRBV11-2,.,.,TRBJ1-1,TGTGCCAGCAGCTTCGGGGGAAACGGTGAAGCTTTCTTT,CASSFGGNGEAFF
TRBV30,TRBD2,.,TRBJ2-3,TGTGCCGGGTCTAGCGGGAGGACAGATACGCAGTATTTT,CAGSSGRTDTQYF
TRBV6-1,.,.,TRBJ1-1,TGTGCCAGCAGTCCGAGGAACACTGAAGCTTTCTTT,CASSPRNTEAFF
TRBV9,.,once,TRBJ2-7,TGTGCCAGCAGCGCCAAACCGGGACATTTCTCCTACGAGCAGTACTTC,CASSAKPGHFSYEQYF
TRBV10-2,TRBD1,once,TRBJ1-4,TGCGCCAGCAAGGGAAAGGGGGCTATCTATGAAAAACTGTTTTTT,CASKGKGAIYEKLFF
TRBV7-9,TRBD1,.,TRBJ1-1,TGTGCCAGCAGCTTAGCCGGGACAGGGGTAAAGACTGAAGCTTTCTTT,CASSLAGTGVKTEAFF
TRBV28,.,.,TRBJ2-1,TGTGCCAGCAGTGGGCAGATCTACAATGAGCAGTTCTTC,CASSGQIYNEQFF
TRBV5-5,TRBD1,once,TRBJ2-3,TGTGCCAGCAGCTTTTCCCAGGGGGCAGGTACGCAGTATTTT,CASSFSQGAGTQYF
TRBV9,TRBD2,.,TRBJ2-6,TGTGCCAGCACTATTACCGGGGGGTCTGGGGCCAACGTCCTGACTTTC,CASTITGGSGANVLTF
TRBV10-1,TRBD1,.,TRBJ2-1,TGCGCCATCGACCGGGACAGGAATCGCAGCTCCTACAATGAGCAGTTCTTC,CAIDRDRNRSSYNEQFF
TRBV5-1,.,.,TRBJ2-2,TGCGCCAGCAGCTTGGGCGGGAGGGAGCTGTTTTTT,CASSLGGRELFF
TRBV29-1,TRBD2,.,TRBJ2-3,TGCAGCGGCGGTACTAGCGGGAGCGCTGATACGCAGTATTTT,CSGGTSGSADTQYF
TRBV4-1,TRBD1,.,TRBJ2-7,TGCGCCAGCAGCCGGGGACAGGGGTACTACGAGCAGTACTTC,CASSRGQGYYEQYF
TRBV7-2,.,.,TRBJ1-4,TGTGCCAGCAGCACCGTTTTGGGGGGAAAAACTATTTTT,CASSTVLGGKTIF
TRBV28,.,once,TRBJ2-2,TGTGCCAGCATCCGGTGGAGGGACAGCAACACCGGGGAGCTGTTTTTT,CASIRWRDSNTGELFF
TRBV11-2,.,.,TRBJ1-4,TGTGCCAGCAGCTCAATTGCAACTAATGAAAAACTGTTTTTT,CASSSIATNEKLFF
TRBV27,TRBD1,.,TRBJ1-6,TGTGCCAGCAGTGACGGACAGGGTAACTCCTATAATTCACCCCTCCACTTT,CASSDGQGNSYNSPLHF
TRBV4-1,TRBD2,.,TRBJ2-2,TGCGCCAGCAGCCAGGGGCACGGGCGGGGGTCTGTCAACACCGGGGAGCTGTTTTTT,CASSQGHGRGSVNTGELFF
TRBV11-3,.,.,TRBJ1-5,TGTGCCAGCAGCCGCGGGGGGCTGGGGCCCCAGCATTTT,CASSRGGLGPQHF
TRBV7-9,TRBD1,.,TRBJ2-7,TGTGCCAGCACCCGGGACAGGGCAACGGGAGAGCAGTACTTC,CASTRDRATGEQYF